Given below is one T cell receptor (beta chain) in context. The target of this receptor is not known. No base quality information exists; no much larger clone differs at one position. The CDR3 regions of human TCRbeta chains were subjected to immunosequencing. The authors' analysis ran thus. TCRs in the repertoires were compared against a reference library of SARS-CoV-2-specific TCRs that had been generated with the MIRA antigen-specificity platform. Breadth meant the fraction of unique TCRs that were SARS-CoV-2-associated, whereas depth meant the fraction of total T cells that were SARS-CoV-2-associated. Using the MIRA data, every spike-specific TCR was mapped to the spike region that the TCR reacted to and assigned to either a CD4 or a CD8 class. Log10-transformed breadth and depth values were compared by one-way ANOVA with Sidak's multiple comparisons tests. The clones in this table, taken by TCRdb from immuneACCESS, are in-frame only. Not every clone is retained; where verified, under half of the shortfall comes from an unresolved V gene, and the cause of the rest is unknown. The D gene and trimming were derived from the DNA, and the V and J assignments and clone size from that table. In this sample the table shows approximately 150,000 clones, 85% to 95% of which occur a single time. Of the sample, about a tenth falls within the top ten clones.

This sample was included in a study of T cell responses to AZD1222 COVID-19 vaccine (dated by TCRdb to 2020 to 2023). Study-level background: TCR sequencing covered 233 trial participants: 200 to 210 given two doses of AZD1222 and 26 given two doses of MenACWY control vaccine. Trial participants were enrolled by age into 18-55, 56-69 and 70-plus year subgroups, with approximately 150, 28 and 58 TCR-sequenced participants respectively. Study-wide findings and limitations: In the small 56-69-year group, the increase in depth fell short of significance, most likely because of low power. Only five to seven AZD1222 recipients were SARS-CoV-2 seropositive at baseline, limiting conclusions about previously exposed vaccinees. No day 14 peak-response samples were available, so repertoires were characterized only after the peak T cell response. The whole spike protein was spanned by vaccine-associated CD4 TCRs, and dominant responses were seen in regions 160-218 and 743-854. A significant rise in spike-specific TCR breadth and depth was observed after two AZD1222 doses relative to day 0 and relative to MenACWY recipients. Reportedly, almost half of the unique spike-specific TCRs recognized epitopes lying outside the regions that are mutated in the B.1.351 and B.1.1.7 variants. Most participants were white British and females outnumbered males, and the authors suggested that clonal diversity may have been underestimated.

The time point label of this sample denotes: about 28 days (+/-7) after the second vaccine dose. Because spike-specific TCR depth and breadth did not differ between the two schedules, AZD1222 recipients who got a second dose at roughly 4 weeks were pooled with those who got a second dose at roughly 12 weeks. Vaccinee samples were obtained from the UK trials COV001 and COV002, which included a single-blind randomized controlled phase 2/3 trial of AZD1222 (ChAdOx1 nCoV-19) in healthy adults. Trial participant PBMC samples were collected at day 0 and day 28 after the second dose for TCRbeta chain sequencing. The sequence derives from an adult who received the AZD1222 COVID-19 vaccine. The sample consisted of peripheral blood, taken 28 days after the second AZD1222 dose.

Here is the DNA: TGCAGCGTTGAAGATTTCGGGGAGGACCCCCACACTGAAGCTTTCTTT. It specifies CSVEDFGEDPHTEAFF. Recombination linked TRBV29-1 to TRBJ1-1; too little of a D gene remains to name it. V and J are truncated by 0 bases and 3 bases respectively, leaving an intervening sequence of 17 bases. The CDR3 measures 16 amino acids from cysteine to phenylalanine. Of the read, only the CDR3 DNA is kept; its 48 bases are in frame from base 1. Reading the germline V gene gives CDR1 SQVTM and CDR2 ANQGSEA.